This record concerns one T cell receptor beta chain sequence. Germline V gene sequence: CDR1 KGHSY, CDR2 FQNENV. The CDR3 loop spans 15 amino acids. The trim removed 3 bases at V and 2 bases at J, leaving 4 bases unmatched. Method: immunoSEQ multiplex PCR; TCRdb's copy keeps in-frame clones and lacks some. The table includes approximately 10,000 clones, 80% to 90% detected once. The sample originates from a study of T cell clonotyping in hematopoietic cell transplantation. The source is a human donor who either received an allogeneic hematopoietic cell transplant for a myeloid malignancy or was a related donor (not recorded which). Some clones in this sample may be carry-over from other donors' samples. The specimen was peripheral blood mononuclear cells. V gene TRBV16 combines with J gene TRBJ2-7; TRBD1 matches 10 bases. CDR3 DNA: TGTGCCAGCAGCCACGACAGGGGGCCCCCCTACGAGCAGTACTTC. As protein: CASSHDRGPPYEQYF.